The subject of this entry is one T cell receptor (beta chain). The data stem from a study of blood T cell repertoires in COVID-19. Using immunoSEQ multiplex PCR, the repertoire was profiled, and TCRdb retains in-frame clones only, with some absent. Among roughly 41,000 clones listed, around 86% were seen once. Sequenced material: peripheral blood. The receptor was isolated from a woman of 80 years or more with acute or convalescent COVID-19.

CDR3 bases: TGCGCCAGCAGCCCCGAAGGATTAGCGGGGGGCCGAGATACGCAGTATTTT. This gives the protein CASSPEGLAGGRDTQYF. J is TRBJ2-3 and V is TRBV4-3, with 10 bases aligning to TRBD2. J lost 5 bases, V lost 4 bases, and 12 bases had no gene match. The CDR3 totals 17 residues. CDR1 and CDR2 from the germline V gene are LGHNA and YSLEER.